These 15 T cell receptor beta chains came from one sample sequenced in a study of cytomegalovirus exposure and HLA in healthy donors. PCR involved 60 Vbeta and 13 Jbeta primers. Produced via immunoSEQ multiplex PCR; TCRdb's table is partial and in-frame only. The repertoire holds fewer than 250,000 clones, with about four fifths as singletons. Sequencing was done on a sample of PBMCs. The origin of the receptors is a man between 35 and 55 years old in good health and CMV-seropositive.

The chain links TRBV30 to TRBJ2-5; 9 positions match TRBD2. Looked up from germline, CDR1 is GTSNPN and CDR2 is SVGIG (reference sequence). Trimming cost V 2 bases and J 1 base; bases outside gene matches: 8. CDR3 length: 16 residues. The CDR3 sequence: CAWSQDSGSRQETQYF. The CDR3 coding sequence is TGTGCCTGGAGTCAGGATAGCGGGAGTCGCCAAGAGACCCAGTACTTC.

The chain has TRBV6-1 and TRBJ1-1; D may be TRBD1 (5 bases). This CDR3 spans 13 amino acids. The V end lost 4 bases, the J end lost 4 bases, and 10 bases lay between the germline ends. Germline loops: CDR1 MNHNS, CDR2 SASEGT. DNA for the CDR3: TGTGCCAGCAGTGGCCGGGACTTCACTGAAGCTTTCTTT. Its protein product is CASSGRDFTEAFF.

The CDR3 sequence is CSVEVRQRSTDEQFF. CDR3 DNA sequence: TGCAGCGTTGAAGTAAGACAGAGAAGCACCGATGAGCAGTTCTTC. The chain employs TRBV29-1 and TRBJ2-1; possibly TRBD1 for D (5 bases). The germline V gene encodes CDR1 SQVTM and CDR2 ANQGSEA. This CDR3 spans 15 amino acids. V lost 1 base and J 8 bases, leaving 18 bases between the germline ends.

The V and J genes are TRBV19 and TRBJ1-5, with D perhaps TRBD1 (5 bases). The CDR3 covers 15 residues. Trimming took 6 bases from V and 5 from J, leaving 17 bases between them. The germline V gene encodes CDR1 LNHDA and CDR2 SQIVND (reference sequence). The CDR3 DNA follows: TGTGCCAGTAGCTTTACAGACCTAGGGGATCAGCCCCAGCATTTT. This gives the protein CASSFTDLGDQPQHF.

This chain connects TRBV9 to TRBJ2-5, with D possibly TRBD2 on 6 matching bases. Between the trimmed V and J ends, which lost 0 bases and 1 base, there was a span of 16 bases. This CDR3 spans 17 amino acids. Germline assignment: CDR1 SGDLS and CDR2 YYNGEE. CDR3 residues: CASSVGGMEGPQETQYF. CDR3 DNA sequence: TGTGCCAGCAGCGTAGGGGGCATGGAGGGCCCCCAAGAGACCCAGTACTTC.

The V gene is TRBV7-6, the J gene TRBJ2-1; 15 nucleotides line up with TRBD2. The germline V gene encodes CDR1 SGHVS and CDR2 FNYEAQ. Germline trimming cut 6 bases from V and 7 bases from J; bases unmatched to any gene: 4. This CDR3 spans 15 amino acids. CDR3 protein: CASSRTSGRVNEQFF. CDR3 nucleotide sequence: TGTGCCAGCAGTCGGACTAGCGGGAGGGTTAATGAGCAGTTCTTC.

The V and J genes are TRBV6-4 and TRBJ2-1; D possibly corresponds to TRBD2 (6 bases). The length of the CDR3 is 14 residues. The germline gives CDR1 MRHNA, CDR2 SNTAGT. V was cut by 4 bases and J by 9 bases, with 16 bases left in between. CDR3 DNA: TGTGCCAGCAGTGGAGGTCCCCGGGGGAGTGAGCAGTTCTTC. Translating gives CASSGGPRGSEQFF.

A few counts support this clone. Here the CDR3 reads CASSQSRMNTEAFF. As DNA, the CDR3 is TGTGCCAGCAGCCAATCGCGCATGAACACTGAAGCTTTCTTT. This rearrangement joins TRBV14 to TRBJ1-1; D remains ambiguous. Germline CDR1 and CDR2: SGHDN and FVKESK. Trimming pared 2 bases from V and 0 bases from J, leaving 7 bases between. The CDR3 contains 14 residues.

This chain connects TRBV14 to TRBJ2-2; a weak D match, TRBD2 (6 bases). The CDR3 runs 18 residues. In germline, CDR1 is SGHDN, CDR2 FVKESK. Trimming took 4 bases from V and 4 from J, leaving 22 bases between them. CDR3 DNA: TGTGCCAGCAGCCCATCTCGGTGGGGGGAAGGGCGCACCGGGGAGCTGTTTTTT. This encodes CASSPSRWGEGRTGELFF.

This clone was counted between two and nine times. The chain carries TRBV19 and TRBJ1-5; TRBD1 matches 10 bases. The CDR3 totals 15 residues. Trimming removed 5 bases from V and 3 bases from J; junction bases left unmatched: 4. Germline V gives CDR1 LNHDA, CDR2 SQIVND (reference sequence). The CDR3 loop reads CASSRDRGFNQPQHF. As DNA, the CDR3 is TGTGCCAGTAGTCGGGACAGGGGATTCAATCAGCCCCAGCATTTT.

V gene TRBV19 combines with J gene TRBJ2-2; 7 nucleotides line up with TRBD2. V dropped 5 bases and J dropped 8; count of bases not matched to a gene: 11. This CDR3 contains 15 residues. The germline CDR1 and CDR2 sequences are LNHDA and SQIVND (reference sequence). As DNA, the CDR3 is TGTGCCAGTAGTTTTCCTAGCGGCATGGCGGGGGAGCTGTTTTTT. Protein: CASSFPSGMAGELFF.

Turning to this clone: The junction and the germline gene differ at one end; a read error may be behind it. The chain uses TRBV7-9 and TRBJ1-2; 8 bases are a match to TRBD1. The CDR3 extends over 15 amino acids. Germline lookup yields CDR1 SEHNR and CDR2 FQNEAQ (reference sequence). Here the CDR3 DNA reads TGTGCCAACAGCCCACCCGGGACAGGAGGCTATGGCTACACCTTC. Amino acids: CANSPPGTGGYGYTF.

About this clone itself: Other DNA variants within this sample encode the same CDR3. The chain has TRBV5-1 and TRBJ2-2, with D maybe TRBD2 (6 bases). Germline V gives CDR1 SGHRS, CDR2 YFSETQ. V lost 0 bases and J lost 4, with 7 bases in between. The CDR3 consists of 14 residues. The CDR3 nucleotides are TGCGCCAGCAGCTTGGTCGGGAGCACCGGGGAGCTGTTTTTT. This gives the protein CASSLVGSTGELFF.

V is TRBV5-1 and J is TRBJ2-7; D is ambiguous. The ends were cut back, 0 bases at V and 3 bases at J, with 13 bases in the middle. Germline V gene sequence: CDR1 SGHRS, CDR2 YFSETQ. This CDR3 contains 15 residues. This CDR3 reads CASSLAPDTNYEQYF. For the CDR3, the DNA is TGCGCCAGCAGCTTGGCCCCAGACACAAACTACGAGCAGTACTTC.

This chain joins TRBV9 and TRBJ2-1; TRBD2 might be the D (6 bases). Germline V CDR1 and CDR2: SGDLS, YYNGEE. Trimming left V 3 bases short and J 5 bases short, with 12 bases between. This CDR3 spans 14 amino acids. CDR3 protein: CASSARLDHNEQFF. As DNA, the CDR3 is TGTGCCAGCAGCGCCCGACTAGATCACAATGAGCAGTTCTTC. The full variable domain, with the rest looked up from reference TRBV9 and TRBJ2-1, is DSGVTQTPKHLITATGQRVTLRCSPRSGDLSVYWYQQSLDQGLQFLIQYYNGEERAKGNILERFSAQQFPDLHSELNLSSLELGDSALYFCASSARLDHNEQFFGPGTRLTVL.